These 5 T cell receptor beta chains came from one sample sequenced in a study of T-cell reconstitution after alpha-beta-depleted transplantation in children. The authors prepared the TCRbeta library with unique molecular identifiers. TCRdb re-analysed the PCR reads in MiXCR, keeping a single row per CDR3 protein. The repertoire holds 300,000 to 350,000 distinct CDR3 sequences, roughly 25% seen once, with over 9.5% in the top ten. Sequences were derived from PBMCs, mostly from graft donor cells, sampled 180 days after TCRalphabeta/CD19-depleted stem cell transplant. These receptors were collected from a male patient younger than 18 who had a stem cell transplant for acute lymphoblastic leukemia, so the T cells may come from the graft donor.

The chain carries TRBV11-2 and TRBJ1-4, with D maybe TRBD1 (5 bases). The germline V gene encodes CDR1 SGHAT and CDR2 FQNNGV. V was pared by 2 bases and J by 7 bases, with 14 bases between. This CDR3 spans 15 amino acids. The CDR3 DNA sequence: TGTGCCAGCAGCTTATCCCTCCAGGGTGGTGAAAAACTGTTTTTT. Amino acids: CASSLSLQGGEKLFF.

This clonotype was observed a handful of times. V gene TRBV7-3 combines with J gene TRBJ2-5; 7 positions agree with TRBD2. In germline, CDR1 is SGHTA, CDR2 FQGTGA. V shed 2 bases and J 5 bases; nucleotides not matched to a gene: 5. The CDR3 covers 14 residues. CDR3 residues: CASSLWGGMETQYF. DNA of the CDR3: TGTGCCAGCAGCTTATGGGGGGGTATGGAGACCCAGTACTTC.

In its sample, this clonotype was seen a few times. The chain uses TRBV20-1 and TRBJ2-7, with 7 bases matching TRBD2. The germline gives CDR1 DFQATT, CDR2 SNEGSKA (reference sequence). CDR3 length equals 13 residues. J was trimmed by 7 bases and V by 5 bases; bases with no gene match: 11. CDR3 sequence: CSAARTRGLEQYF. CDR3 bases: TGCAGTGCTGCCCGGACTAGAGGGCTGGAGCAGTACTTC.

A single count supports this clonotype. V gene TRBV11-2 combines with J gene TRBJ2-1, with TRBD1 as a possible D gene (5 bases). V gave up 1 base and J gave up 4 bases, with 11 bases separating them. Germline loops: CDR1 SGHAT, CDR2 FQNNGV. This CDR3 contains 15 residues. Here the CDR3 DNA reads TGTGCCAGCAGCTTAGGGGCAGGGCGGTACAATGAGCAGTTCTTC. It translates to CASSLGAGRYNEQFF.

The chain employs TRBV11-2 and TRBJ2-7, with 8 bases that match TRBD1. The V gene end was trimmed by 4 bases and the J gene end by 2 bases; junction bases not matched to a gene: 4. This CDR3 spans 14 amino acids. Per the germline V gene, CDR1 is SGHAT and CDR2 is FQNNGV. CDR3 amino acids: CASSSVTGAYEQYF. For the CDR3, the DNA is TGTGCCAGCAGCTCAGTGACAGGGGCCTACGAGCAGTACTTC.